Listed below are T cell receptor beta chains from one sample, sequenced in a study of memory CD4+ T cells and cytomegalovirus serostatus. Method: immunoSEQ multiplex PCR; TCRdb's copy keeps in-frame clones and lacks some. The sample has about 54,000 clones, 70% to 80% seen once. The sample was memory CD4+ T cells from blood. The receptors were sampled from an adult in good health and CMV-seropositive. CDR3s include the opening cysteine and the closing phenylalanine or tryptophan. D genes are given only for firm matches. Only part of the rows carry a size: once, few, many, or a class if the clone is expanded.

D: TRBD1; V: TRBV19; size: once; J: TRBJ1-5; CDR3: CASSTRDSKYSNQPQHF; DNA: TGTGCCAGTAGTACCCGGGACAGTAAGTATAGCAATCAGCCCCAGCATTTT
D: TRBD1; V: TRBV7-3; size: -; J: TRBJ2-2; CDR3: CASSLIQGQDLFF; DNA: TGTGCCAGCAGCTTAATACAGGGACAGGACTTGTTTTTT
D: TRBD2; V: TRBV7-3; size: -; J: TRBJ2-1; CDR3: CASSQGVSGSLNNEQFF; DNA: TGTGCCAGCAGCCAAGGGGTCAGCGGGAGCCTGAACAATGAGCAGTTCTTC
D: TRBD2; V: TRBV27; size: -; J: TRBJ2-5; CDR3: CASMTSGGQETQYF; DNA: TGTGCCAGCATGACTAGCGGAGGCCAAGAGACCCAGTACTTC
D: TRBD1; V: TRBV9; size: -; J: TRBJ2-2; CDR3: CASSQGVTAAGELFF; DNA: TGTGCCAGCAGCCAGGGGGTAACAGCAGCCGGGGAGCTGTTTTTT
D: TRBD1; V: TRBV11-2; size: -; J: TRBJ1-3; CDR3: CASSPGQGASGNTIYF; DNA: TGTGCCAGCAGCCCGGGACAGGGAGCCTCTGGAAACACCATATATTTT
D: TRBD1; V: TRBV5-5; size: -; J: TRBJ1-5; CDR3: CASSLGGQNNQPQHF; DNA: TGTGCCAGCAGCTTGGGGGGACAGAACAATCAGCCCCAGCATTTT
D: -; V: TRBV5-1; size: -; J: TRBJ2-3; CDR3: CASTLGPYPDTQYF; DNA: TGCGCCAGCACGTTGGGTCCTTACCCAGATACGCAGTATTTT
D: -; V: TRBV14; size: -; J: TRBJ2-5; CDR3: CASSRGPQETQYF; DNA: TGTGCCAGCAGCCGCGGACCACAAGAGACCCAGTACTTC
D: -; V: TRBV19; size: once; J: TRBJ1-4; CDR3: CASSKPQVAANEKLFF; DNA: TGTGCCAGTAGTAAACCGCAGGTGGCAGCGAATGAAAAACTGTTTTTT
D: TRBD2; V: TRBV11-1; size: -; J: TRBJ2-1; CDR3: CASSRGTSGSNEQFF; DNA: TGTGCCAGCAGCAGAGGGACTAGCGGGAGTAATGAGCAGTTCTTC
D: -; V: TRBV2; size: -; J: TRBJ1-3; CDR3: CASSVIATGNTIYF; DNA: TGTGCCAGCAGTGTAATAGCAACAGGAAACACCATATATTTT
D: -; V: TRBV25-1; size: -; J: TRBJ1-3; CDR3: CASSGGGGRANTIYF; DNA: TGTGCCAGCAGCGGGGGCGGAGGTAGGGCAAACACCATATATTTT
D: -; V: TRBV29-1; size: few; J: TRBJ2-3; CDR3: CSVEPRPTDTQYF; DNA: TGCAGCGTTGAGCCCCGCCCCACAGATACGCAGTATTTT
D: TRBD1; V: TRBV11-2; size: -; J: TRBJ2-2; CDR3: CASRTGTGGTGELFF; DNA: TGTGCCAGCAGGACCGGGACAGGGGGAACCGGGGAGCTGTTTTTT
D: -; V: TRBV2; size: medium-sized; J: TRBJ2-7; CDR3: CASTHRYEQYF; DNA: TGTGCCAGCACTCATCGGTACGAGCAGTACTTC
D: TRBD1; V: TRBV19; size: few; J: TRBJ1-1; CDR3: CASSPGTGLTEAFF; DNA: TGTGCCAGTAGTCCCGGGACAGGGCTCACTGAAGCTTTCTTT
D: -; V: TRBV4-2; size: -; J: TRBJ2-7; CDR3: CASSQGTSNSYEQYF; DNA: TGTGCCAGCAGCCAAGGAACTTCTAACTCCTACGAGCAGTACTTC
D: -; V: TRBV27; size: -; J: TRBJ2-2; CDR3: CASSKTGYTGELFF; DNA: TGTGCCAGCAGCAAAACAGGGTACACCGGGGAGCTGTTTTTT
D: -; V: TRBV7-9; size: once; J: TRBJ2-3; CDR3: CASSFGGADTQYF; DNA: TGTGCCAGCAGCTTCGGGGGCGCAGATACGCAGTATTTT
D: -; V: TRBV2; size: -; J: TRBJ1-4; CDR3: CASREQSNEKLFF; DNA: TGTGCCAGCAGAGAACAGTCTAATGAAAAACTGTTTTTT
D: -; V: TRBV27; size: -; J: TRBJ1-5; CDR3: CASSLSFRQPQHF; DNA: TGTGCCAGCAGTTTATCGTTTCGGCAGCCCCAGCATTTT
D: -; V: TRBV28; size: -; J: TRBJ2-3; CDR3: CASSLYGGLRAQYF; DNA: TGTGCCAGCAGTTTGTATGGGGGACTGCGGGCGCAGTATTTT
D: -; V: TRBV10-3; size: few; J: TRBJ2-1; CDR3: CAISESWQGGSYNEQFF; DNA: TGTGCCATCAGTGAGTCGTGGCAGGGGGGCTCCTACAATGAGCAGTTCTTC
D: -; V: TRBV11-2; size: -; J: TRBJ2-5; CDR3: CASSPNQRQETQYF; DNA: TGTGCCAGCAGCCCAAACCAGCGCCAAGAGACCCAGTACTTC
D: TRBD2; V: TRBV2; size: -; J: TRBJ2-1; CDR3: CASIGGGRYNEQFF; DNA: TGTGCCAGCATCGGGGGGGGTAGATACAATGAGCAGTTCTTC
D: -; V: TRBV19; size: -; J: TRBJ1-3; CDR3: CASISGSGNTIYF; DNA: TGTGCCAGTATCTCGGGGTCGGGAAACACCATATATTTT
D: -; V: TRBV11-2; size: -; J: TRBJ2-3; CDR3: CASRLTGFVSDTQYF; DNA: TGTGCCAGCAGACTCACAGGGTTCGTCTCAGATACGCAGTATTTT
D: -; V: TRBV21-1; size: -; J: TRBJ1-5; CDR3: CASSNHRQPQHF; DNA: TGTGCCAGCAGCAACCACAGGCAGCCCCAGCATTTT
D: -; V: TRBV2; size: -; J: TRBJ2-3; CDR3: CASKLGADTQYF; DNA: TGTGCCAGCAAGTTAGGGGCTGATACGCAGTATTTT
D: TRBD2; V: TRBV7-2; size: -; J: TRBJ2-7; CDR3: CASSAYAGDMYEQYF; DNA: TGTGCCAGCAGCGCATATGCGGGAGATATGTACGAGCAGTACTTC
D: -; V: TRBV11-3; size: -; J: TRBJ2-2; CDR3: CASSPRGPVTGELFF; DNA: TGTGCCAGCAGCCCCCGAGGGCCAGTAACCGGGGAGCTGTTTTTT
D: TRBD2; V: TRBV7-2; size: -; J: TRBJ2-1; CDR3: CASSPTSGMYNEQFF; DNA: TGTGCCAGCAGCCCAACTAGCGGGATGTACAATGAGCAGTTCTTC
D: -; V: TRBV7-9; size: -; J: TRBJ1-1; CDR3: CASSSSPVGNTEAFF; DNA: TGTGCCAGCAGCTCAAGCCCCGTGGGGAACACTGAAGCTTTCTTT
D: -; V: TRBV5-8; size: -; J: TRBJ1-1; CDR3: CASSPAGMGGTEAFF; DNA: TGTGCCAGCAGCCCCGCGGGAATGGGCGGGACTGAAGCTTTCTTT
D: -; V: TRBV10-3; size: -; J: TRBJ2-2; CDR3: CAISGKAGSTGELFF; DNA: TGTGCCATCAGTGGGAAGGCAGGGAGCACCGGGGAGCTGTTTTTT
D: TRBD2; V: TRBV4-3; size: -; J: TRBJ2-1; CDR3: CASSRGLAGGNEQFF; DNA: TGCGCCAGCAGCCGTGGGCTAGCGGGAGGCAATGAGCAGTTCTTC
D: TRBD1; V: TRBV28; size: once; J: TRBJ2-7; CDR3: CASSPYTIFRDSGSEQYF; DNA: TGTGCCAGCAGTCCATACACAATATTCCGGGACAGTGGGTCCGAGCAGTACTTC
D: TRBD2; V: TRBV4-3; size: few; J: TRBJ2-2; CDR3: CASSQEWTSGRPFTGELFF; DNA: TGCGCCAGCAGCCAAGAATGGACTAGCGGGAGGCCTTTCACCGGGGAGCTGTTTTTT
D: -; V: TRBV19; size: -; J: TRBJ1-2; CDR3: CASSIQGEDYGYTF; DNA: TGTGCCAGTAGTATACAGGGCGAGGACTATGGCTACACCTTC
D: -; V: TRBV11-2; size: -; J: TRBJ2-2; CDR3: CASSLVGLTGELFF; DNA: TGTGCCAGCAGCTTAGTAGGGCTAACCGGGGAGCTGTTTTTT
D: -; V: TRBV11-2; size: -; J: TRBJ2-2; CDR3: CASSPQTISGELFF; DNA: TGTGCCAGCAGCCCTCAGACTATCTCCGGGGAGCTGTTTTTT
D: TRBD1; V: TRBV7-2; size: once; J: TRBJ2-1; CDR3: CASSFRGQVYNEQFF; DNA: TGTGCCAGCAGCTTTCGAGGACAGGTATACAATGAGCAGTTCTTC
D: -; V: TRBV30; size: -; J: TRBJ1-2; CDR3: CAWSEGGAGYGYTF; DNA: TGTGCCTGGAGTGAGGGAGGGGCGGGCTATGGCTACACCTTC
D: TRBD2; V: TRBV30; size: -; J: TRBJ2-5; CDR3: CAWSGGTSGSGRETQYF; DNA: TGTGCCTGGAGTGGCGGGACTAGCGGGAGTGGAAGGGAGACCCAGTACTTC
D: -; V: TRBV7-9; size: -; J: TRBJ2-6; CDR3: CASSYRQTGANVLTF; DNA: TGTGCCAGCAGTTATAGACAGACTGGGGCCAACGTCCTGACTTTC
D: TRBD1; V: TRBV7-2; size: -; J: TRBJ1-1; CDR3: CASSSQGPWDTEAFF; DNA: TGTGCCAGCAGCTCACAGGGGCCTTGGGACACTGAAGCTTTCTTT
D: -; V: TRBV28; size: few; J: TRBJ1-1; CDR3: CASSLTGLEAFF; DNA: TGTGCCAGCAGTTTAACGGGGCTTGAGGCTTTCTTT
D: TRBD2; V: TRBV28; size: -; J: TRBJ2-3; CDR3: CASSAGTDTQYF; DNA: TGTGCCAGCTCAGCGGGGACAGATACGCAGTATTTT
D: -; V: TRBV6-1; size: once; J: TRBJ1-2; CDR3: CASSENRRSYTF; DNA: TGTGCCAGCAGTGAAAACAGGAGGAGCTACACCTTC
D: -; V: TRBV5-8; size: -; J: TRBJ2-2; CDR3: CASSFGASGELFF; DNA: TGTGCCAGCAGCTTCGGGGCTAGCGGGGAGCTGTTTTTT
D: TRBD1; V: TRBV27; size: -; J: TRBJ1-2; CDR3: CASSLSWTGYAYTF; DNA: TGTGCCAGCAGTTTATCTTGGACAGGGTATGCCTACACCTTC